The 3 T cell receptor beta chains below all came from one sample that was sequenced in a study of human CD4 T cells and Enterobacteriaceae. All CD4+ cells other than CD45RA+CCR7+CD95- naive cells were sorted as memory, over 95% pure. Clones were sequenced by immunoSEQ multiplex PCR, and TCRdb holds only the in-frame ones, with some missing. The table lists about 27,000 clones, 70% to 90% of them singletons. Sequencing was performed on memory CD4+ T cells from blood. The origin of the receptors is a human donor in good health.

V is TRBV5-1 and J is TRBJ1-4; no clear D gene. Per the germline V gene, CDR1 is SGHRS and CDR2 is YFSETQ. V lost 5 bases and J lost 4, with 12 bases in between. The CDR3 totals 14 residues. The chain's CDR3 is CASRPRTDNEKLFF. CDR3 nucleotides: TGCGCCAGCAGACCTCGGACCGATAATGAAAAACTGTTTTTT.

V is TRBV10-2 and J is TRBJ1-4; 9 nucleotides line up with TRBD1. This CDR3 is 17 amino acids long. Germline values: CDR1 WSHSY, CDR2 SAAADI. The V and J ends lost 6 bases and 4 bases, in that order; junction bases with no gene match: 12. Here the CDR3 DNA reads TGCGCCAGCAGCCGGACAGGGGTTGAGTTCGGTAATGAAAAACTGTTTTTT. Protein sequence: CASSRTGVEFGNEKLFF.

This chain links TRBV19 with TRBJ1-5, with 7 bases matching TRBD1. With V trimmed by 8 bases and J by 4 bases, 5 bases remained unmatched. Germline CDR1 and CDR2: LNHDA and SQIVND (reference sequence). CDR3 length equals 13 residues. The CDR3 region is CASRTGENQPQHF. CDR3 DNA sequence: TGTGCCAGTCGTACAGGGGAGAATCAGCCCCAGCATTTT.